There are a few counts of the clone carrying this T cell receptor (beta chain). The antigen is undetermined. The CDR3 is 16 residues long. Trimming removed 2 bases at V and 1 base at J, with 13 bases between. In germline, CDR1 is SGHRS, CDR2 YFSETQ. The data are from a study of T cells in Graves' hyperthyroidism and ophthalmopathy. From RNA transcripts, TCR beta CDR3 regions were amplified. HTBI primers were used for first-round RT-PCR of the TCR CDR3. Each CDR3 protein gets one entry after TCRdb re-called the multiplex PCR reads with MiXCR. The sample shows a few hundred thousand distinct CDR3 sequences, more than 15% of them seen only once. Ophthalmopathy patients showed a Clinical Activity Score of at least 3, NOSPECS grade of at least 4 and duration under 3 months. Overall study findings and caveats: Expanded thyroid clonotypes (above 0.001) were mostly also found in blood. Model-based prediction identified ophthalmopathy a median roughly six months prior to its onset.

The origin of this receptor is a woman aged 18-29 years with Graves' ophthalmopathy. The chain has TRBV5-1 and TRBJ2-1; D may be TRBD2 (5 bases). The sample consisted of blood. CDR3 in DNA: TGCGCCAGCAGCTTCGAGTGGGAGCGTTCCTACAATGAGCAGTTCTTC. Protein sequence: CASSFEWERSYNEQFF.